The text below deals with one T cell receptor (beta chain). The assay was immunoSEQ multiplex PCR, and TCRdb's table has in-frame clones only and misses some. The table includes 2,500,000 or so clones, around 90% detected once. The data were taken from a study of shared clonotypes between healthy human individuals. All of the donors resided in Nashville, Tennessee, and each was a Caucasian adult. The CDR3 has 12 amino acids. Trimming took 1 base from V and 11 from J; bases not matched to a gene: 4. The germline CDR1 and CDR2 sequences are SEHNR and FQNEAQ (reference sequence). The sequencing input was naive CD4+ T cells from PBMCs. Subset described: CD45RA+ positively selected. The chain joins TRBV7-9 to TRBJ1-1, with 7 bases fitting TRBD1. The origin of this receptor is a man aged 18 to 29 in good health. Some clones in this sample may be carry-over from other donors' samples. The CDR3 DNA reads TGTGCCAGCAGCTTAGATACAGGGGACGCTTTCTTT. It is translated as CASSLDTGDAFF.